These 18 T cell receptor beta chains were sequenced from one sample in a study of T-cell reconstitution after alpha-beta-depleted transplantation in children. Study-level results: A year had passed since transplant, and T-cell counts and diversity by then came mostly from newly produced T cells.

Preparation of the TCRbeta library involved a method that used unique molecular identifiers. Using its own MiXCR run on the PCR reads, TCRdb lists one record per CDR3 protein. Altogether approximately 300,000 distinct CDR3 sequences are present, over 7.5% being singletons, with the ten largest covering 9.1%. These TCRs' antigens remain unknown. The sequencing used peripheral blood, collected 360 days after TCRalphabeta/CD19-depleted stem cell transplant. The receptors shown here come from a female patient between 2 and 15 years old who had a stem cell transplant for Fanconi anemia, so the T cells may come from the graft donor.

This clonotype was seen ten or more times. This clone may be a read error of a much larger clone one base away. This chain links TRBV7-9 with TRBJ2-7, with no clear D. CDR3 size: 11 residues. The germline CDR1 and CDR2 sequences are SEHNR and FQNEAQ (reference sequence). V lost 6 bases and J 4 bases, leaving 7 bases between the germline ends. This chain's CDR3 is CASSHGYEQYF. The CDR3 nucleotides are TGTGCCAGCAGTCACGGTTACGAGCAGTACTTC. Drawing the rest from reference TRBV7-9 and TRBJ2-7, the complete variable domain is DTGVSQNPRHKITKRGQNVTFRCDPISEHNRLYWYRQTLGQGPEFLTYFQNEAQLEKSRLLSDRFSAERPKGSFSTLEIQRTEQGDSAMYLCASSHGYEQYFGPGTRLTVT.

This clonotype was observed a handful of times. The chain employs TRBV20-1 and TRBJ2-4, with TRBD2 matching 10 bases. In germline, CDR1 is DFQATT, CDR2 SNEGSKA (reference sequence). The CDR3 is made up of 10 amino acids. The V gene end was trimmed by 6 bases and the J gene end by 11 bases; junction bases not matched to a gene: 1. The DNA for the CDR3 is TGCAGTGCGGGACTAGCGTTTCAGTACTTC. Translation: CSAGLAFQYF.

This clonotype was detected many times. The chain combines TRBV5-1 with TRBJ2-7; D gene uncertain. Germline V CDR1 and CDR2: SGHRS, YFSETQ. The V end was cut by 0 bases, the J end by 2 bases, with 9 bases between. The CDR3 covers 14 residues. This chain's CDR3 is CASSLGATTYEQYF. The CDR3 DNA reads as TGCGCCAGCAGCTTGGGGGCTACGACCTACGAGCAGTACTTC.

This clonotype was counted many times. The chain recombines TRBV20-1 with TRBJ2-7, with 12 nucleotides matching TRBD1. This CDR3 has 14 amino acids. The ends lost 1 base at V and 2 bases at J; junction bases unmatched: 0. CDR1 DFQATT and CDR2 SNEGSKA come from the germline V gene (reference sequence). CDR3 in DNA: TGCAGTGCTAGAGGGGACAGGGGGCCCTACGAGCAGTACTTC. This translates into CSARGDRGPYEQYF.

Ten or more counts support this clonotype. This sequence joins TRBV3-1 and TRBJ2-5; D remains ambiguous. Germline V gene data show CDR1 as LGHDT and CDR2 as YNNKEL (reference sequence). The V end lost 1 base, the J end lost 5 bases, and 11 bases lay between the germline ends. The CDR3 runs 14 residues. The CDR3, as DNA: TGTGCCAGCAGCCAAGTCGGATTGACGGAGACCCAGTACTTC. This sequence encodes CASSQVGLTETQYF.

In its sample, this clonotype was seen many times. The chain carries TRBV12-3 or TRBV12-4 and TRBJ1-4; D is ambiguous. The CDR3 sequence is 14 residues long. Trimming left V 5 bases short and J 5 bases short, with 12 bases between. CDR3 protein: CASSRRDRNEKLFF. The CDR3 region has the DNA TGTGCCAGCAGTCGCCGGGATCGCAATGAAAAACTGTTTTTT.

The V and J genes are TRBV9 and TRBJ2-1, with unresolved D. The CDR3 consists of 14 residues. Trimming left V 0 bases short and J 10 bases short, with 14 bases between. Per the germline V gene, CDR1 is SGDLS and CDR2 is YYNGEE. This chain's CDR3 is CASSVEGPPSEQFF. CDR3 in DNA: TGTGCCAGCAGCGTAGAAGGACCACCGTCCGAGCAGTTCTTC.

The table lists this clonotype with a few counts. The genes are TRBV6-2 or TRBV6-3 and TRBJ1-2; D is undetermined. Trimming removed 7 bases at V and 4 bases at J, with 16 bases between. The V gene's germline CDR1 is MNHEY and CDR2 SVGEGT. This CDR3 is 14 amino acids long. The CDR3 protein is CASTLGGYGYGYTF. CDR3 coding DNA: TGTGCCAGCACCCTCGGAGGGTATGGCTATGGCTACACCTTC.

In this sample, this clonotype turned up a few times. V is TRBV5-5 and J is TRBJ1-2; tentative D call: TRBD1 (6 bases). There are 14 residues in the CDR3. The V end lost 3 bases, the J end lost 0 bases, and 9 bases lay between the germline ends. CDR1 and CDR2 from the germline V gene are SGHKS and YYEKEE (reference sequence). The CDR3 reads CASSWGHPNYGYTF. CDR3 sequence (DNA): TGTGCCAGCAGCTGGGGACACCCTAACTATGGCTACACCTTC.

This clonotype was detected ten times or more. The chain combines TRBV5-6 with TRBJ2-1; D not certain. V lost 4 bases and J 5 bases, leaving 10 bases between the germline ends. CDR1 and CDR2 from the germline V gene are SGHDT and YYEEEE. The CDR3 spans 13 residues. The DNA for the CDR3 is TGTGCCAGCAGCCCCGTTGATAACAATGAGCAGTTCTTC. Amino acids: CASSPVDNNEQFF.

This clonotype was found many times. The V call is TRBV6-2 or TRBV6-3, the J call TRBJ2-3; D not certain. Per germline, CDR1 MNHEY and CDR2 SVGEGT. The CDR3 has 11 amino acids. V shed 6 bases and J shed 6 bases, with 7 bases lying between them. CDR3: CASSQVDTQYF. Written as DNA, the CDR3 is TGTGCCAGCAGCCAGGTGGATACGCAGTATTTT.

This clonotype has a handful of counts. The chain carries TRBV7-9 and TRBJ2-1; unclear D gene. V was clipped by 1 base and J by 4 bases, with 8 bases between them. Germline V gene lookup returns CDR1 SEHNR and CDR2 FQNEAQ (reference sequence). The CDR3 runs 14 residues. CDR3 bases: TGTGCCAGCAGCTTAGAAGCCAGGTACAATGAGCAGTTCTTC. Residues: CASSLEARYNEQFF.

This clonotype was observed at least ten times. The chain uses TRBV12-3 or TRBV12-4 and TRBJ2-5, with TRBD2 identical over 10 bases. The CDR3 loop spans 19 amino acids. The J segment lost 3 bases and the V segment lost 6 bases, leaving 19 bases of the junction unmatched. Here the CDR3 reads CASSHIALLAGARKETQYF. CDR3 in DNA: TGTGCCAGCAGCCATATAGCCCTTCTAGCGGGGGCCCGGAAAGAGACCCAGTACTTC.

Ten or more counts support this clonotype. J is TRBJ2-1 and V is TRBV6-7; possibly TRBD2 for D (5 bases). TRBV6-7 is designated an ORF whose function remains uncertain. The CDR3 sequence is 17 residues long. The V end was cut by 7 bases, the J end by 6 bases, with 25 bases between. This chain's CDR3 is CASIPLGLLDKRNEQFF. In DNA form, the CDR3 reads TGTGCCAGCATTCCTCTTGGGTTACTAGATAAACGCAATGAGCAGTTCTTC.

The rearrangement uses TRBV4-2 and TRBJ2-2; TRBD1 matches at 10 bases. Germline CDR1 LGHNA, CDR2 YNFKEQ. With 10 bases clipped from V and 5 bases from J, the junction kept 13 bases outside the gene matches. This CDR3 contains 16 residues. CDR3 nucleotide sequence: TGTGCCACCCCGACAGGGGGCTTAGAGGCGACCGGGGAGCTGTTTTTT. Translating it yields CATPTGGLEATGELFF.

The chain employs TRBV27 and TRBJ2-7; tentative D call: TRBD2 (5 bases). The CDR3 is made up of 14 amino acids. The ends were cut back, 4 bases at V and 4 bases at J, with 14 bases in the middle. CDR1 MNHEY and CDR2 SMNVEV come from the germline V gene (reference sequence). CDR3 coding DNA: TGTGCCAGCAGTTCCGGGATCCCTTTATACGAGCAGTACTTC. It is translated as CASSSGIPLYEQYF.

This clonotype appeared many times. The chain employs TRBV24-1 and TRBJ2-1; no clear D. V was trimmed by 3 bases and J by 4 bases, leaving 6 bases between them. There are 13 residues in the CDR3. Germline CDR1 reads KGHDR; CDR2 reads SFDVKD. For the CDR3, the DNA is TGTGCCACCAGTGATGGGCTATACAATGAGCAGTTCTTC. The encoded protein is CATSDGLYNEQFF.

This clonotype was seen a handful of times. V usage is TRBV10-2 and J usage is TRBJ2-4, with D perhaps being TRBD1 or TRBD2 (5 bases each). V lost 4 bases and J lost 3, with 22 bases in between. Germline values: CDR1 WSHSY, CDR2 SAAADI. There are 18 residues in the CDR3. Here the CDR3 reads CASSVLSGQGSGKNIQYF. For the CDR3, the DNA is TGCGCCAGCAGTGTCCTCTCGGGGCAGGGTTCAGGCAAAAACATTCAGTACTTC.